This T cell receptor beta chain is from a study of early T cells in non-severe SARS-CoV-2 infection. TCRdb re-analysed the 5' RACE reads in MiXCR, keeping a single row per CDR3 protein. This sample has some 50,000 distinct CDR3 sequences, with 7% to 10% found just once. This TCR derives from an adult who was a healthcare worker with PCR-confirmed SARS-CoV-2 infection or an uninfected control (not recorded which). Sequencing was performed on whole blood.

The CDR3: CASSSDSRLRSNQPQHF. In DNA, the CDR3 is TGTGCCAGCAGTTCCGACAGCCGGTTGCGTAGCAATCAGCCCCAGCATTTT. The chain links TRBV27 to TRBJ1-5; tentatively, D is TRBD1 (5 bases). CDR1 and CDR2 from the germline V gene are MNHEY and SMNVEV (reference sequence). The CDR3 is made up of 17 amino acids. Between the trimmed V and J ends, which lost 4 bases and 0 bases, there was a span of 16 bases.